Listed below are T cell receptor beta chains from one sample, sequenced in a study of blood T cell repertoires in COVID-19. Sequenced by immunoSEQ multiplex PCR; TCRdb stores in-frame clones only, minus some. This table holds 250,000 to 350,000 clones, about 89% found once. The sample was peripheral blood. The receptor source for this set is a woman aged 55-70 years with acute or convalescent COVID-19. Both conserved end residues are part of each CDR3. Fields, in order: CDR3 protein, J gene, V gene.

CDR3: CASSVGPRVAGGPSTDTQYF; J: TRBJ2-3; V: TRBV9
CDR3: CSVDLPGDFQGQYF; J: TRBJ2-7; V: TRBV29-1
CDR3: CASSWDRSYEQYF; J: TRBJ2-7; V: TRBV13
CDR3: CASRETAGRWQFF; J: TRBJ2-1; V: TRBV12-3/TRBV12-4
CDR3: CASRGQGAGTGELFF; J: TRBJ2-2; V: TRBV6-6
CDR3: CASSPQDRSGELFF; J: TRBJ2-2; V: TRBV18
CDR3: CASSLPPTGVLSNQPQHF; J: TRBJ1-5; V: TRBV5-5
CDR3: CASPTGDPLGETQYF; J: TRBJ2-5; V: TRBV10-1
CDR3: CASSLGSSGAYNEQFF; J: TRBJ2-1; V: TRBV28
CDR3: CASSQVFRDIAAYGYTF; J: TRBJ1-2; V: TRBV4-1